This record covers a single TCR beta chain. The data were taken from a study of blood T cell repertoires in COVID-19. For the study at large: Spain, Italy and the United States supplied samples that represented acute and convalescent COVID-19. PBMCs, B-cell-depleted T cells, or T cells provided the cDNA or gDNA that made up the material.

The CDR3 is 19 residues long. Germline CDR1 reads SGHTA; CDR2 reads FQGNSA. Germline trimming cut 5 bases from V and 8 bases from J; bases unmatched to any gene: 21. Per the authors' pipeline: For nucleated cells, counts were estimated from reference gene primer amplification. Method: immunoSEQ multiplex PCR; TCRdb's copy keeps in-frame clones and lacks some. Clonal size and the V and J genes are those of that table, whereas D and trimming came from the DNA. The profile shows nearly 110,000 clones, roughly 80% of them singletons. The TCR was taken from a woman aged 55 to 70 with acute or convalescent COVID-19. The rearrangement joins TRBV7-2 to TRBJ2-1, with 10 bases identical to TRBD2. The sample was peripheral blood. The CDR3 region is CASSPVPGLAYYRVDEQFF. CDR3 coding DNA: TGTGCCAGCAGCCCCGTCCCGGGACTAGCGTACTACAGGGTCGATGAGCAGTTCTTC.